This TCR beta chain was identified in a study of T cells after posttransplantation cyclophosphamide. The related graft donor's blood sample was taken on the day of bone marrow donation. General observations from the study: Skin or GI-infiltrating T cells shared few TRB sequences with blood. Later post-transplant blood repertoires were often dominated by donor CD8+ memory clones.

This clone has a count of ten or more. The antigen remains undetermined. Sequencing used immunoSEQ multiplex PCR; TCRdb keeps in-frame clones, though not all of them. This repertoire holds 44,000 or so clones, and none appear only once. Sequenced material: PBMCs. The TCR was taken from a man between 35 and 55 years old in good health, CMV-negative, and a related stem cell transplant donor.

CDR3 nucleotide sequence: TGTGCCAGCAGCGTAGCTACGGAGCGGGAGGGCCGGGGTGAGCAGTTCTTC. Translation: CASSVATEREGRGEQFF. The V call is TRBV9, the J call TRBJ2-1; 10 bases are shared with TRBD2. Germline CDR1 is SGDLS and CDR2 is YYNGEE. The CDR3 sequence is 17 residues long. V gave up 0 bases and J gave up 9 bases; unmatched junction bases: 12.